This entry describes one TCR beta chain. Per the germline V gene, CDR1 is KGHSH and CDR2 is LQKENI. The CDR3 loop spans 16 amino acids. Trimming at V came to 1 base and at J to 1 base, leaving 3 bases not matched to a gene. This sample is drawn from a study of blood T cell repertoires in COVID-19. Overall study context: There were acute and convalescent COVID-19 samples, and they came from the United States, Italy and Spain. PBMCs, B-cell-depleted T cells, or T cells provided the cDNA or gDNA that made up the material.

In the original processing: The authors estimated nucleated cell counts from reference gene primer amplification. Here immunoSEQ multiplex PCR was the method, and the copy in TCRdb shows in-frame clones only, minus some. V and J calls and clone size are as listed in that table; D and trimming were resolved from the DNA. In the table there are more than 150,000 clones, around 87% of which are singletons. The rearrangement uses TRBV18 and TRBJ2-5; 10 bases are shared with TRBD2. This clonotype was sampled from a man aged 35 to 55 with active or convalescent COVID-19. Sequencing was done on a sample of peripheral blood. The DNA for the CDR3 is TGTGCCAGCTCACCACTAGCGGGGGGATTCCAAGAGACCCAGTACTTC. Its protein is CASSPLAGGFQETQYF.